These 9 T cell receptor beta chains share one sample of origin, sequenced in a study of shared clonotypes between healthy human individuals. Sequencing was performed with immunoSEQ multiplex PCR; in TCRdb, only in-frame clones are kept and a portion is missing. The profile shows some 380,000 clones, roughly 96% of them singletons. The sequenced sample was memory CD8+ T cells sorted from blood. The sample's subset: CD45RO+ cells pooled with CCR7-negative TemRA cells. The receptor set was obtained from a man aged 30 to 39 in good health.

This chain connects TRBV30 to TRBJ2-7; D is possibly TRBD1 (6 bases). Trimming stripped 2 bases from V and 5 bases from J, with 10 bases between. Germline CDR1 and CDR2: GTSNPN and SVGIG (reference sequence). The CDR3 sequence is 12 residues long. The DNA for the CDR3 is TGTGCCTGGAGTAGGGGGAGCCACGAGCAGTACTTC. As protein: CAWSRGSHEQYF.

The gene calls are TRBV10-2 and TRBJ2-1; the D is unclear. Germline lookup yields CDR1 WSHSY and CDR2 SAAADI. V lost 0 bases to trimming and J lost 10 bases, with 4 bases between them. The CDR3 runs to 11 residues. The CDR3 DNA reads TGCGCCAGCAGTGAGTCGGGAGAGCAGTTCTTC. Protein sequence: CASSESGEQFF.

The chain has TRBV5-1 and TRBJ2-1, with a weak D call TRBD2 (6 bases). Trimming took off 2 bases at V and 0 bases at J, with 15 bases between the two ends. The CDR3 totals 17 residues. Germline V CDR1 and CDR2: SGHRS, YFSETQ. In DNA form, the CDR3 reads TGCGCCAGCAGCTTTAGTAGCGGACTTAGCTCCTACAATGAGCAGTTCTTC. Translation gives CASSFSSGLSSYNEQFF.

This chain links TRBV6-4 with TRBJ2-1, with 10 bases identical to TRBD1. V was pared by 6 bases and J by 7 bases, with 12 bases of the junction left unmatched. Germline values: CDR1 MRHNA, CDR2 SNTAGT. CDR3 size: 16 residues. The DNA for the CDR3 is TGTGCCAGCAGCGTCGCCGGACAGGGGGGGGTTAATGAGCAGTTCTTC. Residues: CASSVAGQGGVNEQFF.

J is TRBJ2-3 and V is TRBV2; D uncertain. V lost 2 bases and J 7 bases, leaving 19 bases between the germline ends. The germline gives CDR1 SNHLY, CDR2 FYNNEI. This CDR3 is 16 amino acids long. The CDR3 loop is CASSEQGSLALNTQYF. DNA for the CDR3: TGTGCCAGCAGTGAACAAGGCTCCCTGGCTCTTAATACGCAGTATTTT.

The chain joins TRBV28 to TRBJ1-4; D gene unclear. Trimming cost V 5 bases and J 4 bases, with 14 bases left between them. Germline V gene lookup returns CDR1 MDHEN and CDR2 SYDVKM. The CDR3 consists of 15 residues. The CDR3 is CASSKKHPLNEKLFF. In nucleotides, the CDR3 is TGTGCCAGCAGTAAAAAACACCCTCTTAATGAAAAACTGTTTTTT. The whole variable domain, filled in from reference TRBV28 and TRBJ1-4, reads DVKVTQSSRYLVKRTGEKVFLECVQDMDHENMFWYRQDPGLGLRLIYFSYDVKMKEKGDIPEGYSVSREKKERFSLILESASTNQTSMYLCASSKKHPLNEKLFFGSGTQLSVL.

In the case of this clone: This specimen includes other DNA sequences encoding the same CDR3. DNA of the CDR3: TGTGCCAGCAGTTACTCGCCGGGACAGGGAGGTGGCTACACCTTC. Translated, it gives CASSYSPGQGGGYTF. The chain joins TRBV6-5 to TRBJ1-2, with TRBD1 matching 9 bases. Germline assignment: CDR1 MNHEY and CDR2 SVGAGI. The CDR3 loop spans 15 amino acids. Trimming took 0 bases from V and 7 from J; bases not matched to a gene: 6.

The rearrangement joins TRBV5-1 to TRBJ2-2; 9 nucleotides align to TRBD1. V was pared by 0 bases and J by 4 bases, with 1 base of the junction left unmatched. This CDR3 is 15 amino acids long. Germline loops: CDR1 SGHRS, CDR2 YFSETQ. The CDR3: CASSLGQGGTGELFF. DNA of the CDR3: TGCGCCAGCAGCTTGGGACAGGGGGGCACCGGGGAGCTGTTTTTT.

This sequence joins TRBV27 and TRBJ2-1, with D hard to call. This CDR3 is built from 15 residues. Germline loops: CDR1 MNHEY, CDR2 SMNVEV (reference sequence). The ends were cut back, 3 bases at V and 5 bases at J, with 14 bases in the middle. This CDR3 reads CASSFVLGQHNEQFF. CDR3 DNA sequence: TGTGCCAGCAGTTTCGTTCTAGGTCAACACAATGAGCAGTTCTTC.